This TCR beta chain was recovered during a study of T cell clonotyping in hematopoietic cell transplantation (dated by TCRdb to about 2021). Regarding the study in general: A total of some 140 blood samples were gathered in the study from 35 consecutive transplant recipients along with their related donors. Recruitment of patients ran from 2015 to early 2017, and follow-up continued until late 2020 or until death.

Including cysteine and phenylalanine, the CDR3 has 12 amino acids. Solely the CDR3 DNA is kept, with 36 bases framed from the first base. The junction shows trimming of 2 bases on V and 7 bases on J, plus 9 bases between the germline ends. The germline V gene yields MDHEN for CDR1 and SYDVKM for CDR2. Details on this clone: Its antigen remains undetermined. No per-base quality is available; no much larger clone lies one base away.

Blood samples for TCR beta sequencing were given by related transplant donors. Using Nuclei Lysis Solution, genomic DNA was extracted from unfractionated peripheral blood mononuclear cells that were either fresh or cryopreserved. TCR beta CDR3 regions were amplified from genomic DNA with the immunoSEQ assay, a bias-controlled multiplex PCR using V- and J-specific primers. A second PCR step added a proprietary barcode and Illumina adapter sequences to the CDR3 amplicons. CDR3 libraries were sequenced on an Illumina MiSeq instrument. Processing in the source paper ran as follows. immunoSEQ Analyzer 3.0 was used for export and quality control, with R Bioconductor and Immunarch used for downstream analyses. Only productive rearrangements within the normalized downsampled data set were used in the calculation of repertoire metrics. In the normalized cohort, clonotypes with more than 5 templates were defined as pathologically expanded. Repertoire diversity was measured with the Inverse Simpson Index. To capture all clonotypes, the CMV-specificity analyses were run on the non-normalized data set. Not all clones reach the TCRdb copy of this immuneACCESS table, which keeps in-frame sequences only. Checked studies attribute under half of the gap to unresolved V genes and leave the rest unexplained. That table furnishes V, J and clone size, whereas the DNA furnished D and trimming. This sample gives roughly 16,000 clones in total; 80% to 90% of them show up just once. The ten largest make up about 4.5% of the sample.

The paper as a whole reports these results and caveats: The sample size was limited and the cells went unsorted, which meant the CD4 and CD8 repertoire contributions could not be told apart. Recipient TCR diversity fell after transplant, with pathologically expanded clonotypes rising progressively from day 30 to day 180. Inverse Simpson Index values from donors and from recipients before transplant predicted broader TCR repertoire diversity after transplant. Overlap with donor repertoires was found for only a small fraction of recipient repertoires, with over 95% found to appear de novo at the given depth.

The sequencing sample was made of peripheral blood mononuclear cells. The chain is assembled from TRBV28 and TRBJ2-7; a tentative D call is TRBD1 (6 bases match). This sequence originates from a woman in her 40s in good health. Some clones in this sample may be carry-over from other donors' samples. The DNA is TGTGCCAGCAGTTTAATTGGACAGGAGCAGTACTTC. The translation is CASSLIGQEQYF.